Shown below are 11 T cell receptor beta chains from a single sample sequenced in a study of blood T cell repertoires in COVID-19 (TCRdb year 2020). To prepare the library, the immunoSEQ multiplex PCR assay was applied. The immuneACCESS repertoire file appears here via TCRdb, limited to in-frame rearrangements. These files lack a portion of the clones; in checked studies, under half of the deficit traces to unresolved V genes, and the cause of the others is not known. The sample table lists 250,000 to 350,000 clones, about 81% of them with a count of one. About 1.6% of the sample is in the top ten clones. Sequencing used peripheral blood. Receptors were obtained from a human donor with COVID-19, enrolled during active disease. The donor label of this sample is uncertain.

This chain joins TRBV6-5 and TRBJ1-1; no clear D. V dropped 2 bases and J dropped 9 bases, with 16 bases sitting between them. The CDR3 is made up of 14 amino acids. The V gene's germline CDR1 is MNHEY and CDR2 SVGAGI. CDR3: CASSYRSPSNKAFF. CDR3 in DNA: TGTGCCAGCAGTTACAGGAGTCCAAGCAACAAAGCTTTCTTT.

This chain joins TRBV10-1 and TRBJ2-3; 14 positions match TRBD2. The germline gives CDR1 WNHNN, CDR2 SYGVQD (reference sequence). The CDR3 extends over 17 amino acids. J gave up 1 base and V 6 bases, and 6 bases lay outside the gene matches. Here the CDR3 reads CASSGTSGRSGTDTQYF. The CDR3 region has the DNA TGCGCCAGCAGCGGGACTAGCGGGAGAAGCGGCACAGATACGCAGTATTTT.

This chain links TRBV28 with TRBJ2-7; 7 bases match TRBD1. V lost 3 bases and J lost 2; bases outside the gene matches: 7. The CDR3 contains 15 residues. The germline CDR1 and CDR2 sequences are MDHEN and SYDVKM. CDR3 loop: CASSFLPGQTYEQYF. CDR3 in DNA: TGTGCCAGCAGTTTTCTCCCGGGACAGACCTACGAGCAGTACTTC.

The chain uses TRBV7-2 and TRBJ2-1; D perhaps matches TRBD2 (6 bases). The CDR3 loop spans 16 amino acids. Germline CDR1 SGHTA, CDR2 FQGNSA. Trimming removed 4 bases at V and 4 bases at J, with 17 bases between. The CDR3 DNA is TGTGCCAGCAGCTCACGCCCTAGCGAGATGTACAATGAGCAGTTCTTC. The encoded protein is CASSSRPSEMYNEQFF.

This clone is a singleton in its sample. The chain combines TRBV11-2 with TRBJ1-1; 7 bases are shared with TRBD1. The trim removed 5 bases at V and 7 bases at J, leaving 10 bases unmatched. CDR1 and CDR2 (germline): SGHAT, FQNNGV. The CDR3 contains 14 residues. The chain's CDR3 is CASSPNLQGIEAFF. CDR3 coding DNA: TGTGCCAGCAGCCCAAACTTACAGGGGATTGAAGCTTTCTTT.

The V and J genes are TRBV21-1 and TRBJ1-4; TRBD1, the table's D call, was not compared with the DNA. TRBV21-1 is a pseudogene. This CDR3 is 20 amino acids long. In DNA, the CDR3 is TGTGCCAGCAGCACTTGGCAGACAGGGGGCTGCCTTGCAACTAATGAAAAACTGTTTTTT. It codes for CASSTWQTGGCLATNEKLFF.

The rearrangement uses TRBV7-9 and TRBJ2-1, with 15 bases identical to TRBD2. The V segment lost 0 bases and the J segment 7 bases; nucleotides outside the gene matches: 1. Germline CDR1 SEHNR, CDR2 FQNEAQ (reference sequence). This CDR3 spans 16 amino acids. CDR3 loop: CASSLAGTSGRNEQFF. The CDR3 bases are TGTGCCAGCAGCTTAGCGGGGACTAGCGGGAGGAATGAGCAGTTCTTC.

V usage is TRBV18 and J usage is TRBJ1-1; TRBD1 might be the D (6 bases). V dropped 3 bases and J dropped 1 base, with 9 bases sitting between them. Per germline, CDR1 KGHSH and CDR2 LQKENI. This CDR3 has 14 amino acids. This chain's CDR3 is CASSPDRTNTEAFF. In DNA form, the CDR3 reads TGTGCCAGCTCACCCGACAGGACGAACACTGAAGCTTTCTTT.

This sequence joins TRBV10-1 and TRBJ2-5; 7 nucleotides align to TRBD1. This CDR3 is 14 amino acids long. V lost 3 bases and J lost 7; bases outside the gene matches: 8. The germline V gene encodes CDR1 WNHNN and CDR2 SYGVQD (reference sequence). The CDR3 region has the DNA TGCGCCAGCAGTGAAGGGGGACAGAGCGTGACCCAGTACTTC. This sequence encodes CASSEGGQSVTQYF.

The genes are TRBV11-2 and TRBJ2-3; 11 bases line up with TRBD2. The CDR3 length is 15 residues. Germline CDR1 is SGHAT and CDR2 is FQNNGV. J lost 5 bases, V lost 7 bases, and 8 bases had no gene match. CDR3 sequence: CASTWVAGGGDTQYF. The CDR3 region has the DNA TGTGCCAGCACCTGGGTAGCGGGAGGGGGAGATACGCAGTATTTT.

This clone was detected once. The chain joins TRBV5-6 to TRBJ1-1; D is uncertain. The CDR3 loop spans 12 amino acids. V was clipped by 0 bases and J by 7 bases, with 7 bases between them. Germline V lookup: CDR1 SGHDT, CDR2 YYEEEE. CDR3 in DNA: TGTGCCAGCAGCTTGGTGGCCAGTGAAGCTTTCTTT. Encoded protein: CASSLVASEAFF.